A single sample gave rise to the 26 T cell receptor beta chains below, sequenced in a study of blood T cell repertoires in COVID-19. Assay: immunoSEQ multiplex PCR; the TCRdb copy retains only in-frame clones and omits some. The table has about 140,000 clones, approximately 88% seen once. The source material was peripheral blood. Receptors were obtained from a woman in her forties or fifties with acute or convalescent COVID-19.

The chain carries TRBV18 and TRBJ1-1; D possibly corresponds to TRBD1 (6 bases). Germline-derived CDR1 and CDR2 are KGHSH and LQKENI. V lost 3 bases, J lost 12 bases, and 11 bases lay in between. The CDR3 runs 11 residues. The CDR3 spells CASSPGRDTFF. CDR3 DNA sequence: TGTGCCAGCTCACCTGGCAGGGACACTTTCTTT.

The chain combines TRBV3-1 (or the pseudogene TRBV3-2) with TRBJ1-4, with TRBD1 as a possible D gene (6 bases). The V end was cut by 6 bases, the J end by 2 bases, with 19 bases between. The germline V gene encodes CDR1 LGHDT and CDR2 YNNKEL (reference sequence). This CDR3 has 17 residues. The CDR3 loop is CASSHESKGGTNEKLFF. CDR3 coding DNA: TGTGCCAGCAGTCATGAATCGAAGGGGGGGACTAATGAAAAACTGTTTTTT.

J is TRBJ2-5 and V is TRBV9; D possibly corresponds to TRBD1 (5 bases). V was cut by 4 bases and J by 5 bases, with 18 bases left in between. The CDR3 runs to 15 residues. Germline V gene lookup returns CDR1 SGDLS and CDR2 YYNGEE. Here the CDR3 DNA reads TGTGCCAGCAGCCCTAGAGGCCAGGGTGGGGAGACCCAGTACTTC. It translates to CASSPRGQGGETQYF.

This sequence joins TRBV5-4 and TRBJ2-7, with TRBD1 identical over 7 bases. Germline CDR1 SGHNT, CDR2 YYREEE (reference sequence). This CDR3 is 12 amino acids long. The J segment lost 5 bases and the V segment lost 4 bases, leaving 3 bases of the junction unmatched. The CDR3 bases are TGTGCCAGCAGCCTGACAGGGAACGAGCAGTACTTC. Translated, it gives CASSLTGNEQYF. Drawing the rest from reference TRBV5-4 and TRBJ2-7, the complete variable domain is ETGVTQSPTHLIKTRGQQVTLRCSSQSGHNTVSWYQQALGQGPQFIFQYYREEENGRGNFPPRFSGLQFPNYSSELNVNALELDDSALYLCASSLTGNEQYFGPGTRLTVT.

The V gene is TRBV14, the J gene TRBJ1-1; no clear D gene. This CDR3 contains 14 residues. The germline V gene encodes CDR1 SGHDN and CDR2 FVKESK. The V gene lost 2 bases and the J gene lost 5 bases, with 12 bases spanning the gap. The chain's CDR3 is CASSQLFGSTEAFF. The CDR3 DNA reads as TGTGCCAGCAGCCAATTGTTCGGGAGTACTGAAGCTTTCTTT.

This CDR3 is CSVARGDGRGEQYF. In DNA form, the CDR3 reads TGCAGCGTTGCGCGAGGGGACGGCCGGGGGGAGCAGTACTTC. This chain joins TRBV29-1 and TRBJ2-7; perhaps TRBD2 as D (6 bases). V was shortened by 4 bases and J by 7 bases, with 20 bases between the two germline ends. This CDR3 comprises 14 residues. CDR1 SQVTM and CDR2 ANQGSEA come from the germline V gene.

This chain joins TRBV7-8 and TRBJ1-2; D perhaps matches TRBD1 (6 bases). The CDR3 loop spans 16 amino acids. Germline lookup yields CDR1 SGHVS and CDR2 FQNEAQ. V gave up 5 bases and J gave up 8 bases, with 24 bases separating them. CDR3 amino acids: CASSPYQSTGWEGYTF. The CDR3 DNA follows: TGTGCCAGCAGCCCCTACCAGAGTACAGGGTGGGAGGGCTACACCTTC.

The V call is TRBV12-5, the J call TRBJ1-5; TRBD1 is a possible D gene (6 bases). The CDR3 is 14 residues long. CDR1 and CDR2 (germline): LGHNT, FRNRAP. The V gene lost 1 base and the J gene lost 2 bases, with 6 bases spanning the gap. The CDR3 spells CASGLAGGNQPQHF. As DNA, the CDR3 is TGTGCTAGTGGTTTGGCAGGGGGCAATCAGCCCCAGCATTTT.

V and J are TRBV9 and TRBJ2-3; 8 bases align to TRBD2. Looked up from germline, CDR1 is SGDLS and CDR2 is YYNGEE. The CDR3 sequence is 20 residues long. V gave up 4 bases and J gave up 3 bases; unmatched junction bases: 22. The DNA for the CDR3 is TGTGCCAGCAGCTTAACGATTGGACTAGCCAAGAACCGGGAAACAGATACGCAGTATTTT. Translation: CASSLTIGLAKNRETDTQYF.

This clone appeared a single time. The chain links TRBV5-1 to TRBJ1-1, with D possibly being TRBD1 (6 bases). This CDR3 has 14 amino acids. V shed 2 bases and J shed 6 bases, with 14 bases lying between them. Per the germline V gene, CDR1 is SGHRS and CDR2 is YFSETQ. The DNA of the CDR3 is TGCGCCAGCAGCTTCACGAACAGGGTCTCTGAAGCTTTCTTT. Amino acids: CASSFTNRVSEAFF.

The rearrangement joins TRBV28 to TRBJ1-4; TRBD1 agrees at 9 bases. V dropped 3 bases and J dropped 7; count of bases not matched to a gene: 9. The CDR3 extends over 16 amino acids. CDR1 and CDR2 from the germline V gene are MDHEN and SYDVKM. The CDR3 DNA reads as TGTGCCAGCAGTTTGACTGGGACAGGGCGGACTGAAAAACTGTTTTTT. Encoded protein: CASSLTGTGRTEKLFF.

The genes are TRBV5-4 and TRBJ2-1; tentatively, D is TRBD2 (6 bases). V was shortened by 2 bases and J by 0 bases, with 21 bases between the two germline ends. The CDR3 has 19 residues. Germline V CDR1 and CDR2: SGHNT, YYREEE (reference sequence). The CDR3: CASSFFRERAFDSYNEQFF. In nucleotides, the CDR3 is TGTGCCAGCAGCTTTTTCAGGGAGCGGGCTTTTGACTCCTACAATGAGCAGTTCTTC.

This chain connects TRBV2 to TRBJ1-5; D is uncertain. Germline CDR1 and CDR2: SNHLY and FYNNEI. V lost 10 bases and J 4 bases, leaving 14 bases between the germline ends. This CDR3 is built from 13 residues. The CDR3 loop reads CATRAAGNQPQHF. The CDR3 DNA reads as TGTGCCACCCGGGCGGCGGGGAATCAGCCCCAGCATTTT.

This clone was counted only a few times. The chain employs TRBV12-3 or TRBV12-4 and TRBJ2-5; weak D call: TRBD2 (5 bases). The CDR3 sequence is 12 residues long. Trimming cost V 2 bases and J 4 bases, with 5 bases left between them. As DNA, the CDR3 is TGTGCCAGCAGTTTACTAGCAGAGACCCAGTACTTC. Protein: CASSLLAETQYF.

The CDR3: CASSKDIRDLDGDGYTF. DNA of the CDR3: TGTGCCAGCAGCAAAGACATAAGGGACTTGGACGGGGATGGCTACACCTTC. This chain connects TRBV11-2 to TRBJ1-2, with D possibly being TRBD1 (5 bases). Germline lookup yields CDR1 SGHAT and CDR2 FQNNGV. V lost 5 bases and J 6 bases, leaving 25 bases between the germline ends. The CDR3 is 17 amino acids.

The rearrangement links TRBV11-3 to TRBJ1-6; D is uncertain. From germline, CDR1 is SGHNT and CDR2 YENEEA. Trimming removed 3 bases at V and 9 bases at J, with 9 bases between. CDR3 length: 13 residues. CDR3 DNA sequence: TGTGCCAGCAGCTTCCAGGTTGGTTCACCCCTCCACTTT. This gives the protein CASSFQVGSPLHF.

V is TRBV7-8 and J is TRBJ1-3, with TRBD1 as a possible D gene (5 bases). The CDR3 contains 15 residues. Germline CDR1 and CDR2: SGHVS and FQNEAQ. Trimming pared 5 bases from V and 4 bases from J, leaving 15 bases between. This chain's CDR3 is CASSPTPGSGNTIYF. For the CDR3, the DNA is TGTGCCAGCAGCCCCACGCCAGGGTCCGGAAACACCATATATTTT.

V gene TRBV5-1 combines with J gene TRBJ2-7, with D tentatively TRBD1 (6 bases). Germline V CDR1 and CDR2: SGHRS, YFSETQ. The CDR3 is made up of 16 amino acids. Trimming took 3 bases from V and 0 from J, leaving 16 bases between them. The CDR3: CASSSRLGGSSYEQYF. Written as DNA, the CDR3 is TGCGCCAGCAGCTCGCGGTTAGGGGGTAGCTCCTACGAGCAGTACTTC.

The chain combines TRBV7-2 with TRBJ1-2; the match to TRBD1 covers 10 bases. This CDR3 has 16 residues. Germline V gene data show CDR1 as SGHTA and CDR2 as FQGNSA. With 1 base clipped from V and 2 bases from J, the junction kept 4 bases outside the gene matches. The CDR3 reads CASSLVGTGANYGYTF. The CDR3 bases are TGTGCCAGCAGCTTAGTCGGGACAGGGGCCAACTATGGCTACACCTTC.

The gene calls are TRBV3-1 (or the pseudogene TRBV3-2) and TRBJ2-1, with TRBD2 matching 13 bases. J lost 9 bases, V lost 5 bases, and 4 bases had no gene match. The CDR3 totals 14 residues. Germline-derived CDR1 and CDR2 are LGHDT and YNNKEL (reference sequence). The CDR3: CASSGLAGETEQFF. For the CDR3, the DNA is TGTGCCAGCAGCGGACTAGCGGGAGAAACTGAGCAGTTCTTC.

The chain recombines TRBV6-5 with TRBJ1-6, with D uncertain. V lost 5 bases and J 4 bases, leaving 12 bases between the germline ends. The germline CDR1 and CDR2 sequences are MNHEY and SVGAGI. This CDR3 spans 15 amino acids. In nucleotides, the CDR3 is TGTGCCAGCAGTCCCTCCCCCACTTATAATTCACCCCTCCACTTT. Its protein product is CASSPSPTYNSPLHF.

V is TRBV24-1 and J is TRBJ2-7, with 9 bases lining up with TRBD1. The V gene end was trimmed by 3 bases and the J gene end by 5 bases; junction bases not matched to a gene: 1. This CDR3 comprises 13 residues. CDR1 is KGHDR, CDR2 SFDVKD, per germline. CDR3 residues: CATSDRDRDEQYF. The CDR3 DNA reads TGTGCCACCAGTGATCGGGACAGGGACGAGCAGTACTTC.

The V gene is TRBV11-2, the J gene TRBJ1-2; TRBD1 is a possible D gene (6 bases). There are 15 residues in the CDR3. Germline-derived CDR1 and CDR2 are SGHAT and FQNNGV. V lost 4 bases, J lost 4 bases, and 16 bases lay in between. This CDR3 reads CASSSTSGTSYGYTF. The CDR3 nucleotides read TGTGCCAGCAGCTCTACTTCCGGGACAAGCTATGGCTACACCTTC.

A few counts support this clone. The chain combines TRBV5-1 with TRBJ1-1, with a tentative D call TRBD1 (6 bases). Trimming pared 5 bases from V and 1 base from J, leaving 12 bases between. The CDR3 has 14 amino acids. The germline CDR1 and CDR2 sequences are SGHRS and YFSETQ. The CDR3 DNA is TGCGCCAGCAGTTCAGGGGCGGGGAACACTGAAGCTTTCTTT. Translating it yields CASSSGAGNTEAFF.

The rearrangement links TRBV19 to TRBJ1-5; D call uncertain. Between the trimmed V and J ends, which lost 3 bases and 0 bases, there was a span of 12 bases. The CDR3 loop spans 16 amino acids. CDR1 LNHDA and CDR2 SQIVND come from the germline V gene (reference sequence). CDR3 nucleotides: TGTGCCAGTAGTATTGCGACGGGATATAGCAATCAGCCCCAGCATTTT. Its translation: CASSIATGYSNQPQHF.

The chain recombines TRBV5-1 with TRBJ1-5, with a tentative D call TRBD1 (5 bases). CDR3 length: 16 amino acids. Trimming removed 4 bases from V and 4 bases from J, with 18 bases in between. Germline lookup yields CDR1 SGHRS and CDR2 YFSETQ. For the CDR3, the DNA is TGCGCCAGCAGCCCGGAGGGGACGGCCCTTAATCAGCCCCAGCATTTT. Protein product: CASSPEGTALNQPQHF.